Sequencing of this TCR beta chain was carried out in a study of CD8+ T cells in alopecia areata. Study context: Each of the treated patients was given oral tofacitinib, 5 to 10 mg twice daily, for moderate-to-severe alopecia areata.

In each case, RNA was isolated and then reverse transcribed into cDNA as the sequencing template. Profiling relied on immunoSEQ multiplex PCR, and the TCRdb table lists in-frame clones only, not all of them. This table holds approximately 180,000 clones, approximately 67% found once. V trimming: 7 bases; J trimming: 6 bases; junction bases outside the gene matches: 6. Germline CDR1 is LNHDA and CDR2 is SQIVND (reference sequence). The CDR3 has 14 amino acids. Treatment reported: oral pan-JAK inhibitor, 5-10 mg twice daily. This clonotype was sampled from a human donor with alopecia areata. The chain has TRBV19 and TRBJ2-2; 9 bases fit TRBD2. This specimen consisted of CD4+ T cells sorted from blood, obtained around week 50, from a patient treated with tofacitinib. The CDR3 DNA reads as TGTGCCAGTAAGGCGGGGGGGCCTTCCGGGGAGCTGTTTTTT. Translation: CASKAGGPSGELFF.